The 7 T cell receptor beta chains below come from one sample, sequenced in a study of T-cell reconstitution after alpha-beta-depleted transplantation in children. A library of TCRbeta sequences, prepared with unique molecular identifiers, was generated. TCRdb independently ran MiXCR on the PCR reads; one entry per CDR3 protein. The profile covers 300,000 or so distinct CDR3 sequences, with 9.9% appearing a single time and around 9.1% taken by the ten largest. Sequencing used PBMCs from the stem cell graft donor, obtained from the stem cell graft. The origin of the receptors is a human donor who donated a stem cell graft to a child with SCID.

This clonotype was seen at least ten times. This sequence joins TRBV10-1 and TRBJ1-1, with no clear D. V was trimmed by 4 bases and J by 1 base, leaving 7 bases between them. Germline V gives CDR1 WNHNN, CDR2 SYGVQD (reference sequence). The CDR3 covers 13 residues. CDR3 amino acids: CASSGGTNTEAFF. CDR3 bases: TGCGCCAGCAGTGGGGGTACGAACACTGAAGCTTTCTTT.

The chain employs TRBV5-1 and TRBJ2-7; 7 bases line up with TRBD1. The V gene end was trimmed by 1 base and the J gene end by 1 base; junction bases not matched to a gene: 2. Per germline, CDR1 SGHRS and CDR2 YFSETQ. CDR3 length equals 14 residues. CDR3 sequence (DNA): TGCGCCAGCAGCTTGATGGGACAGTCCTACGAGCAGTACTTC. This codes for CASSLMGQSYEQYF.

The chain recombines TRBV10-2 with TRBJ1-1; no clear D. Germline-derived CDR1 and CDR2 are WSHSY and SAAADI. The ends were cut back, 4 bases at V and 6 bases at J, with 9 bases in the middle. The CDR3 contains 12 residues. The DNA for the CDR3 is TGCGCCAGCAGTGCTTGGCCTTCTGAAGCTTTCTTT. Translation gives CASSAWPSEAFF.

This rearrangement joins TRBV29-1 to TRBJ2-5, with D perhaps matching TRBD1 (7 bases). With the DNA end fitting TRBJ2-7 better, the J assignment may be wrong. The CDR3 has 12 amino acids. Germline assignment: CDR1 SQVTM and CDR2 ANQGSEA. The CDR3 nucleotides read TGCAGCGTTGGCCCCAGGGGGGCCGAGCAGTACTTC. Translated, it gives CSVGPRGAEQYF.

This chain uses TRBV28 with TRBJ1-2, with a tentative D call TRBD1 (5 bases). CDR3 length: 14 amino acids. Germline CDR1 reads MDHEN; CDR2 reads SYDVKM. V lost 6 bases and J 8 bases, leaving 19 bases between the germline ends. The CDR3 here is CASSTPGAGWGYTF. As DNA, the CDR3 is TGTGCCAGCAGCACCCCTGGGGCAGGGTGGGGCTACACCTTC.

The CDR3 DNA is TGTGCCAGCAGCTTACGCCCCCAGGGATATGAGCAGTTCTTC. Translating gives CASSLRPQGYEQFF. The chain has TRBV7-3 and TRBJ2-1, with a tentative D call TRBD1 (5 bases). The CDR3 sequence is 14 residues long. In germline, CDR1 is SGHTA, CDR2 FQGTGA. V was cut by 2 bases and J by 8 bases, with 13 bases left in between.

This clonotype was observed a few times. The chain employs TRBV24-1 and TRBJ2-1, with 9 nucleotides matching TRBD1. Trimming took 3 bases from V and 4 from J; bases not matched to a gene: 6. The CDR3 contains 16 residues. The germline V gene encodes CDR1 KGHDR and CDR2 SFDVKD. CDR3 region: CATSDAGTGSYNEQFF. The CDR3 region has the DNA TGTGCCACCAGTGATGCCGGGACAGGGAGTTACAATGAGCAGTTCTTC.